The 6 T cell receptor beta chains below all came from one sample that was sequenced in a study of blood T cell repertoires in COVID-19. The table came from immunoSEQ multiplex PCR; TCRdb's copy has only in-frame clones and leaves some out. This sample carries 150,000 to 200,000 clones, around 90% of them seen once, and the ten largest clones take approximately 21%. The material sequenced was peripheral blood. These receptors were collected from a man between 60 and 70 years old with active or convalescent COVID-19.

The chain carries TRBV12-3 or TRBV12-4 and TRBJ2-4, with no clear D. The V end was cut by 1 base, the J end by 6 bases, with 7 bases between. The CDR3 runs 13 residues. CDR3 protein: CASSLGSGNIQYF. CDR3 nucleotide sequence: TGTGCCAGCAGTTTAGGATCCGGAAACATTCAGTACTTC.

The CDR3 bases are TGTGCCAGCAGCCCAGAGACTAGCGGGTCCTACAATGAGCAGTTCTTC. Its translation is CASSPETSGSYNEQFF. This chain joins TRBV5-4 and TRBJ2-1; TRBD2 matches 10 bases. Germline CDR1 SGHNT, CDR2 YYREEE (reference sequence). The junction had 5 bases not matched to a gene; V was cut back by 4 bases and J by 1 base. This CDR3 has 16 amino acids.

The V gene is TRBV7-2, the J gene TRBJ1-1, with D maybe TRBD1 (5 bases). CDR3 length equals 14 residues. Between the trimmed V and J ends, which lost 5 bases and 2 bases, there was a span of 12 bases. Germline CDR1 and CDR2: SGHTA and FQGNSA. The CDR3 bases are TGTGCCAGCAGCCTCCGGGACTCTAACACTGAAGCTTTCTTT. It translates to CASSLRDSNTEAFF. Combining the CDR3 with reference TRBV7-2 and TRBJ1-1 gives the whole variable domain GAGVSQSPSNKVTEKGKDVELRCDPISGHTALYWYRQSLGQGLEFLIYFQGNSAPDKSGLPSDRFSAERTGGSVSTLTIQRTQQEDSAVYLCASSLRDSNTEAFFGQGTRLTVV.

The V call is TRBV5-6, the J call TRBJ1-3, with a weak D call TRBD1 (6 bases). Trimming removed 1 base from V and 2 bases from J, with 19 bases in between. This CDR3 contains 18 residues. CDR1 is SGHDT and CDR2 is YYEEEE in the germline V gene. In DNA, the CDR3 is TGTGCCAGCAGCTTGTTTGAAGGGGCAGGGGCACCTGGAAACACCATATATTTT. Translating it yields CASSLFEGAGAPGNTIYF.

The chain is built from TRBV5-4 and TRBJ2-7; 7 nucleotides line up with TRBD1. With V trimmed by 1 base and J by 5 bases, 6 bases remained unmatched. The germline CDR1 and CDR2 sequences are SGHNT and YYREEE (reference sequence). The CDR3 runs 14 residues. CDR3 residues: CASSLRQGKDEQYF. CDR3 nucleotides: TGTGCCAGCAGCTTGCGACAGGGTAAAGACGAGCAGTACTTC. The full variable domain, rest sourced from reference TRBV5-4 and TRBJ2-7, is ETGVTQSPTHLIKTRGQQVTLRCSSQSGHNTVSWYQQALGQGPQFIFQYYREEENGRGNFPPRFSGLQFPNYSSELNVNALELDDSALYLCASSLRQGKDEQYFGPGTRLTVT.

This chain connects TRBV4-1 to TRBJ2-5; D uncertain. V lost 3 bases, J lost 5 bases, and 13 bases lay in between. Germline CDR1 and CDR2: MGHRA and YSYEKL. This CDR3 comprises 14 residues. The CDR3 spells CASSQGEASETQYF. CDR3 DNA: TGCGCCAGCAGCCAGGGTGAAGCGTCCGAGACCCAGTACTTC.